This T cell receptor (beta chain) was observed in a study of T cell responses to AZD1222 COVID-19 vaccine. The CDR3 contains 14 residues. The germline V gene encodes CDR1 SQVTM and CDR2 ANQGSEA. Trimming at V came to 6 bases and at J to 5 bases, leaving 9 bases not matched to a gene. Produced via immunoSEQ multiplex PCR; TCRdb's table is partial and in-frame only. The sample shows tens of thousands of clones, roughly 80% of them seen only once. The sample was peripheral blood, taken on day 0 of MenACWY control vaccination. The V call is TRBV29-1, the J call TRBJ2-3; 9 bases match TRBD1. The TCR originated in an adult in good health. Here the CDR3 DNA reads TGCAGCGTATCACAGGGGGCGGTTGAAGATACGCAGTATTTT. It specifies CSVSQGAVEDTQYF.